Listed here are 9 T cell receptor beta chains from one sample, sequenced in a study of human T cells and chemical hapten exposure. The time point is: patch test 1, 2 weeks after DPC sensitization. Noted treatment: therapeutic diphenylcyclopropenone sensitization with weekly scalp DPC. The template was total RNA from unfractionated whole blood. TCRdb fed the RACE reads into MiXCR, producing one record per CDR3 protein. The data show roughly 50,000 distinct CDR3 sequences, with about 10% seen just once and around 1.8% held by the top ten. The input for sequencing was whole blood, taken in connection with sensitization to the hapten diphenylcyclopropenone (DPC). Receptors were obtained from a woman in her thirties or forties with alopecia areata. Some clones in this sample may be carry-over from other donors' samples.

In its sample, this clonotype was seen a few times. The gene calls are TRBV20-1 and TRBJ2-7; D may correspond to TRBD1 or TRBD2 (5 bases each). The germline gives CDR1 DFQATT, CDR2 SNEGSKA (reference sequence). The CDR3 contains 19 residues. V shed 2 bases and J shed 3 bases, with 29 bases lying between them. CDR3 sequence reads: CSARRRWLNRFRDDYEQYF. CDR3 nucleotide sequence: TGCAGTGCTAGAAGACGGTGGCTCAATAGGTTCAGGGACGACTACGAGCAGTACTTC.

The chain couples TRBV6-4 to TRBJ2-6; D ambiguous. CDR1 is MRHNA and CDR2 is SNTAGT in the germline V gene. Trimming took off 10 bases at V and 0 bases at J, with 16 bases between the two ends. This CDR3 has 16 residues. In DNA form, the CDR3 reads TGTGCCACATCCGAAGTGTTCCGCTCTGGGGCCAACGTCCTGACTTTC. It specifies CATSEVFRSGANVLTF.

V gene TRBV3-1 combines with J gene TRBJ2-1, with D unresolved. The CDR3 has 14 amino acids. Germline V lookup: CDR1 LGHDT, CDR2 YNNKEL (reference sequence). V lost 8 bases and J lost 0, with 11 bases in between. CDR3 bases: TGTGCCAGCCGCGTGGGTAGCTCCTACAATGAGCAGTTCTTC. Its protein is CASRVGSSYNEQFF.

The V gene is TRBV7-2, the J gene TRBJ1-1, with unresolved D. The CDR3 sequence is 13 residues long. Germline V CDR1 and CDR2: SGHTA, FQGNSA. V dropped 8 bases and J dropped 7 bases, with 17 bases sitting between them. CDR3 in amino acids: CASGESALYEAFF. As DNA, the CDR3 is TGTGCCAGCGGGGAGTCGGCCTTGTATGAAGCTTTCTTT.

This clonotype showed up many times. This chain uses TRBV6-2 or TRBV6-3 with TRBJ2-7; 9 nucleotides align to TRBD2. The CDR3 is 13 amino acids. Germline values: CDR1 MNHEY, CDR2 SVGEGT. J lost 2 bases, V lost 8 bases, and 4 bases had no gene match. In nucleotides, the CDR3 is TGTGCCAGCGAAGAGCGGGAGGCCTACGAGCAGTACTTC. This encodes CASEEREAYEQYF.

For this clonotype: This may be a read error: a much more frequent sequence differs by one nucleotide. The rearrangement links TRBV7-6 to TRBJ2-1, with D possibly called TRBD1 or TRBD2 (5 bases each). The V end was cut by 1 base, the J end by 6 bases, with 19 bases between. Germline V gene data show CDR1 as SGHVS and CDR2 as FNYEAQ. This CDR3 spans 17 amino acids. CDR3 DNA sequence: TGTGCCAGCAGCTTAGAAACCGGGACGTGGATCCTCAATGAGCAGTTCTTC. Amino acids: CASSLETGTWILNEQFF.

In this sample, this clonotype turned up a few times. The CDR3 loop is CASSQDYVADGKNIQYF. CDR3 DNA sequence: TGCGCCAGCAGCCAAGATTATGTGGCAGACGGCAAAAACATTCAGTACTTC. The chain recombines TRBV4-1 with TRBJ2-4; D call uncertain. This CDR3 has 17 amino acids. Per germline, CDR1 MGHRA and CDR2 YSYEKL. Trimming took off 0 bases at V and 3 bases at J, with 15 bases between the two ends.

This clonotype has a handful of counts. This chain links TRBV4-3 with TRBJ1-6; D might be TRBD1 (5 bases). V was trimmed by 0 bases and J by 7 bases, leaving 10 bases between them. This CDR3 is 15 amino acids long. Germline V gene lookup returns CDR1 LGHNA and CDR2 YSLEER. The CDR3, as DNA: TGCGCCAGCAGCCAAGATGGGGCTCGGAATTCACCCCTCCACTTT. Translating it yields CASSQDGARNSPLHF.

This clonotype has more than one count but fewer than ten. The CDR3: CASTTTSGTYNEQFF. CDR3 in DNA: TGTGCCAGCACCACTACTAGCGGGACCTACAATGAGCAGTTCTTC. This chain joins TRBV9 and TRBJ2-1, with TRBD2 identical over 10 bases. Germline lookup yields CDR1 SGDLS and CDR2 YYNGEE. The CDR3 is made up of 15 amino acids. Trimming cost V 6 bases and J 2 bases; bases outside gene matches: 5.